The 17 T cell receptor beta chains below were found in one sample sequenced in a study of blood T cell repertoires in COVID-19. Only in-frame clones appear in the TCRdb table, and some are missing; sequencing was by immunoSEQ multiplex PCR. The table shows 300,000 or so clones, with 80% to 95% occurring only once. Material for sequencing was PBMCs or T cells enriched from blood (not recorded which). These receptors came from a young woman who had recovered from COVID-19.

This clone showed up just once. CDR3 sequence (DNA): TGTGCCAGCAGCTTTTTCGCGGGAGAACAGGGCGAGCAGTACTTC. This translates into CASSFFAGEQGEQYF. The chain joins TRBV7-2 to TRBJ2-7; possibly TRBD2 for D (7 bases). The CDR3 has 15 amino acids. Germline CDR1 is SGHTA and CDR2 is FQGNSA. V shed 3 bases and J shed 6 bases, with 18 bases lying between them.

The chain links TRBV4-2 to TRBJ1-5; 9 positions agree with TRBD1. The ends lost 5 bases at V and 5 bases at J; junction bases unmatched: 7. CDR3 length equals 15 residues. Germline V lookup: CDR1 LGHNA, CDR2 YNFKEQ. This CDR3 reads CASSVNRGPDQPQHF. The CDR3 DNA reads TGTGCCAGCAGCGTTAACAGGGGGCCCGATCAGCCCCAGCATTTT.

Here the CDR3 reads CASSIEGGRAGEQFF. DNA for the CDR3: TGTGCCAGTAGTATAGAGGGCGGGAGGGCCGGTGAGCAGTTCTTC. The chain joins TRBV19 to TRBJ2-1, with 9 bases fitting TRBD2. Germline assignment: CDR1 LNHDA and CDR2 SQIVND (reference sequence). The ends lost 0 bases at V and 9 bases at J; junction bases unmatched: 6. The CDR3 is 15 amino acids.

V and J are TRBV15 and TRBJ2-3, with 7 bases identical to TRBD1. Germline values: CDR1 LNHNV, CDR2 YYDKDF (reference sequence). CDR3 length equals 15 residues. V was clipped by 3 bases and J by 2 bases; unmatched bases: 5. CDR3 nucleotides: TGTGCCACCAGCAGCGAAGACAGGGCCACAGATACGCAGTATTTT. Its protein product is CATSSEDRATDTQYF.

Written as DNA, the CDR3 is TGCGCCAGCAGCTTGGCTCCAGGATCCCTCAATGAGCAGTTCTTC. Amino acid sequence: CASSLAPGSLNEQFF. This chain joins TRBV5-1 and TRBJ2-1, with D hard to call. From germline, CDR1 is SGHRS and CDR2 YFSETQ. The CDR3 totals 15 residues. Deletions cut 0 bases from V and 6 bases from J, with 13 bases between. The whole variable domain, remainder taken from reference TRBV5-1 and TRBJ2-1, is KAGVTQTPRYLIKTRGQQVTLSCSPISGHRSVSWYQQTPGQGLQFLFEYFSETQRNKGNFPGRFSGRQFSNSRSEMNVSTLELGDSALYLCASSLAPGSLNEQFFGPGTRLTVL.

CDR3 protein: CASSFPKRAGINEKLFF. The CDR3 nucleotides read TGTGCCAGCAGTTTCCCTAAGCGAGCAGGGATAAATGAAAAACTGTTTTTT. The J gene is TRBJ1-4, the V gene TRBV28; D might be TRBD1 (5 bases). Germline V CDR1 and CDR2: MDHEN, SYDVKM. The length of the CDR3 is 17 residues. V lost 3 bases and J 5 bases, leaving 19 bases between the germline ends.

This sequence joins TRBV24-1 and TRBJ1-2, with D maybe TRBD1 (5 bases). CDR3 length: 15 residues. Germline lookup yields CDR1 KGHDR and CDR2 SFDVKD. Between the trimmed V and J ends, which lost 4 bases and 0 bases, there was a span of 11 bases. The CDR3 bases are TGTGCCACCAGTGACACCGGGACTACTAACTATGGCTACACCTTC. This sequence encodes CATSDTGTTNYGYTF.

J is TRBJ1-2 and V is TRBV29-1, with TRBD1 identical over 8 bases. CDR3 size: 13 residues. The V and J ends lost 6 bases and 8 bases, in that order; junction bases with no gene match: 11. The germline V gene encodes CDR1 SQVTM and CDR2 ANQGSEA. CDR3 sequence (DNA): TGCAGCGTAAACGCCCGCGGGACAGGCGGCTACACCTTC. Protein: CSVNARGTGGYTF. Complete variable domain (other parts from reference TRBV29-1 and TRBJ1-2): SAVISQKPSRDICQRGTSLTIQCQVDSQVTMMFWYRQQPGQSLTLIATANQGSEATYESGFVIDKFPISRPNLTFSTLTVSNMSPEDSSIYLCSVNARGTGGYTFGSGTRLTVV.

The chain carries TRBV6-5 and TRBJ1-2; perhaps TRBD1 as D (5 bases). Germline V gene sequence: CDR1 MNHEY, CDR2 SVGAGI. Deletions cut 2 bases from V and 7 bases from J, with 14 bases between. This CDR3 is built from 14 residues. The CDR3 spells CASSYGGGARGYTF. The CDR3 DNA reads TGTGCCAGCAGTTACGGTGGAGGGGCGCGTGGCTACACCTTC.

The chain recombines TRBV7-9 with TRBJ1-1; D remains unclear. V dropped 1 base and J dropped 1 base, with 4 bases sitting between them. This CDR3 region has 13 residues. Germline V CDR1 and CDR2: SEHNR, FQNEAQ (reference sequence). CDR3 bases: TGTGCCAGCAGCTTAGGACAGAACACTGAAGCTTTCTTT. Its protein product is CASSLGQNTEAFF.

The CDR3 nucleotides read TGTGCCAGTAGTGCTACTAGCGGGGGCTGGAACGAGCAGTACTTC. Protein product: CASSATSGGWNEQYF. The J gene is TRBJ2-7, the V gene TRBV19; 11 positions agree with TRBD2. The germline CDR1 and CDR2 sequences are LNHDA and SQIVND (reference sequence). V gave up 5 bases and J gave up 5 bases; unmatched junction bases: 8. This CDR3 has 15 residues.

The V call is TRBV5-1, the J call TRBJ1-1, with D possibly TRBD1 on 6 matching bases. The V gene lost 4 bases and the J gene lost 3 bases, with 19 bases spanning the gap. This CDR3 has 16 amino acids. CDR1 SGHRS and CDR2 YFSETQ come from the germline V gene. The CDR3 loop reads CASSPNRDGAYTEAFF. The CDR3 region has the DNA TGCGCCAGCAGCCCGAACAGGGATGGGGCGTACACTGAAGCTTTCTTT.

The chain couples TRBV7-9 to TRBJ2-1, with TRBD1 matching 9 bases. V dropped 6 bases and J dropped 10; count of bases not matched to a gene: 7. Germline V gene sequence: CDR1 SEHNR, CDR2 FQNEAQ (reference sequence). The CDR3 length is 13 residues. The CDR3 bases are TGTGCCAGCAGTCCCGGACAGGGGTACGAGCAGTTCTTC. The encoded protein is CASSPGQGYEQFF.

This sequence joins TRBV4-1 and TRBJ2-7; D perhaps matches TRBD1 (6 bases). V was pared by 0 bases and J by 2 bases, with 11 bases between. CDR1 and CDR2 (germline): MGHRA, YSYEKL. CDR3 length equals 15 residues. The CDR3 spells CASSQEGRGAYEQYF. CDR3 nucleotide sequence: TGCGCCAGCAGCCAAGAGGGCAGGGGCGCCTACGAGCAGTACTTC.

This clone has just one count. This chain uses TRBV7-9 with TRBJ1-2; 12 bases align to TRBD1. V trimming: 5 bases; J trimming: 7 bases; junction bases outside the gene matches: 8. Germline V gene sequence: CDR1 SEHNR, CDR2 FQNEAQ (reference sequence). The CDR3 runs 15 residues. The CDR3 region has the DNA TGTGCCAGCAGCCATAGTGGGACAGGGGGCAGTGGCTACACCTTC. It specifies CASSHSGTGGSGYTF.

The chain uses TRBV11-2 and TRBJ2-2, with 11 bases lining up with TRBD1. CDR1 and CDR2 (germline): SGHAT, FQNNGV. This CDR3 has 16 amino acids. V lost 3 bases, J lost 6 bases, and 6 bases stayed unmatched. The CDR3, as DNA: TGTGCCAGCAGCTTTTCACCGGGACAGGGGGCCGGGGAGCTGTTTTTT. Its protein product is CASSFSPGQGAGELFF.

CDR3 loop: CASSIEAGTNYGYTF. The CDR3 coding sequence is TGTGCCAGTAGTATTGAGGCAGGGACTAACTATGGCTACACCTTC. V and J are TRBV19 and TRBJ1-2, with TRBD1 as a possible D gene (5 bases). Trimming removed 3 bases from V and 0 bases from J, with 11 bases in between. The CDR3 runs to 15 residues. CDR1 and CDR2 from the germline V gene are LNHDA and SQIVND (reference sequence).